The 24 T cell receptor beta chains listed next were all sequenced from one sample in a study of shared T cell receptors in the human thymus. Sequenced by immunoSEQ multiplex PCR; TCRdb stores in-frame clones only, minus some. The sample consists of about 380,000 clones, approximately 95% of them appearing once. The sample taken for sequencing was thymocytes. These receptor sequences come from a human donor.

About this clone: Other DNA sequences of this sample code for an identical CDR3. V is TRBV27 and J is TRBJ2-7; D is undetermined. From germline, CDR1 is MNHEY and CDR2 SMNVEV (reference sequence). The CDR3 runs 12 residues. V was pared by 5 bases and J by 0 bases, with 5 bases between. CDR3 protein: CASSPSSYEQYF. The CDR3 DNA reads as TGTGCCAGCAGTCCGAGCTCCTACGAGCAGTACTTC.

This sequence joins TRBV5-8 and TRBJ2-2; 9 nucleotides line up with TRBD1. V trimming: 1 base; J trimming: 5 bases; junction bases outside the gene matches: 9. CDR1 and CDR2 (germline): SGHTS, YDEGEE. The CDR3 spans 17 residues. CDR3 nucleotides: TGTGCCAGCAGCTTGAAACAGGGGGCCCCATCGACCGGGGAGCTGTTTTTT. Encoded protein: CASSLKQGAPSTGELFF.

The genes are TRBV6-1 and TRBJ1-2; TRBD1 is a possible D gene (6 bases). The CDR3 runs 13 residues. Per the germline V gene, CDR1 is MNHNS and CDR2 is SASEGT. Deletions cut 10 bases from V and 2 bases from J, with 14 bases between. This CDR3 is CATSVGQNYGYTF. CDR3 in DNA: TGTGCCACCTCGGTAGGACAGAACTATGGCTACACCTTC.

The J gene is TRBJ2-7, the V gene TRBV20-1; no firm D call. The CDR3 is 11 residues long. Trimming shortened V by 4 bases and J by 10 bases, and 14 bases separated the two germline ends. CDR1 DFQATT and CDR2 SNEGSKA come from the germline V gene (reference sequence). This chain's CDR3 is CSATPRAGQYF. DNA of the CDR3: TGCAGTGCTACCCCTAGGGCCGGACAGTACTTC.

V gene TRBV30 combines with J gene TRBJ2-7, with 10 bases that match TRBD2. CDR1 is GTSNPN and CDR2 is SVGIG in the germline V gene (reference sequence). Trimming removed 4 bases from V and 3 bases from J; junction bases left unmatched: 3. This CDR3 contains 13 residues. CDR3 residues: CAWTWTSGYEQYF. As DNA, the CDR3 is TGTGCCTGGACCTGGACTAGCGGCTACGAGCAGTACTTC.

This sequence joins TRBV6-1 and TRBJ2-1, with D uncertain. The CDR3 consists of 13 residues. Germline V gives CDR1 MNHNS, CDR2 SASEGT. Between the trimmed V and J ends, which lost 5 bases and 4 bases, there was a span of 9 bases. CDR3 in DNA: TGTGCCAGCAGTAGGTCGGAATACAATGAGCAGTTCTTC. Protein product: CASSRSEYNEQFF.

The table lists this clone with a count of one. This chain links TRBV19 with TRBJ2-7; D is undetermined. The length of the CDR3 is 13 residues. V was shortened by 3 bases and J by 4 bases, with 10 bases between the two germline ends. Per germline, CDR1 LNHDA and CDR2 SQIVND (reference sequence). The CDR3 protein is CASSIQDPYEQYF. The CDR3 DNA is TGTGCCAGTAGTATCCAGGACCCATACGAGCAGTACTTC.

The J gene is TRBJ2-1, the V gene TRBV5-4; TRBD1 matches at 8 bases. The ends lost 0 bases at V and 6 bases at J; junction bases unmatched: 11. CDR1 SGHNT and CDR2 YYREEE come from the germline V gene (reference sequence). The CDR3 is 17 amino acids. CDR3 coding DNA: TGTGCCAGCAGCTTGGAATTCGAGACAGGGGTAGGCAATGAGCAGTTCTTC. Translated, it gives CASSLEFETGVGNEQFF.

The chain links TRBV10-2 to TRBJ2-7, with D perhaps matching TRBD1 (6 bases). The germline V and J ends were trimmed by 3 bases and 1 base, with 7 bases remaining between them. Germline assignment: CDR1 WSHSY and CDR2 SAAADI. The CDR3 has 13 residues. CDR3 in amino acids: CASSEQGSYEQYF. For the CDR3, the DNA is TGCGCCAGCAGTGAACAGGGTTCCTACGAGCAGTACTTC.

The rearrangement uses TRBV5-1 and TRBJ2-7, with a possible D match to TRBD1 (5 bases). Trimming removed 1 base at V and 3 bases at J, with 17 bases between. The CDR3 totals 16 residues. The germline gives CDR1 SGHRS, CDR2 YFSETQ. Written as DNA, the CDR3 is TGCGCCAGCAGCTTGAACGACAGCCCCCTAAGCTACGAGCAGTACTTC. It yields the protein CASSLNDSPLSYEQYF.

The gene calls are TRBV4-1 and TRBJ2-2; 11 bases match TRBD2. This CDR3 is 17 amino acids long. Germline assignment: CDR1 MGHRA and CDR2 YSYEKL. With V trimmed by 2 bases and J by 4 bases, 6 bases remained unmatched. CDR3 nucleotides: TGCGCCAGCAGCCAACCTCTAGCGGGAGGTTCCACCGGGGAGCTGTTTTTT. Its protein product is CASSQPLAGGSTGELFF.

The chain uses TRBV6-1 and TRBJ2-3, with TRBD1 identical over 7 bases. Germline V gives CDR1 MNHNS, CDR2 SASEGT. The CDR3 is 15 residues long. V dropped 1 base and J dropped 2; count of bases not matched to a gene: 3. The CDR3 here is CASSEGTGLTDTQYF. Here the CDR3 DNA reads TGTGCCAGCAGTGAAGGGACAGGCCTCACAGATACGCAGTATTTT.

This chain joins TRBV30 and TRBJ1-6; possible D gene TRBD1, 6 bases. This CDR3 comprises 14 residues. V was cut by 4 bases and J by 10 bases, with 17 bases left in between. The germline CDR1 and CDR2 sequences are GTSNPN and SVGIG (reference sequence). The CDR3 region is CAWKDRSQGSPLHF. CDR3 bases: TGTGCCTGGAAGGACAGAAGCCAAGGGTCACCCCTCCACTTT.

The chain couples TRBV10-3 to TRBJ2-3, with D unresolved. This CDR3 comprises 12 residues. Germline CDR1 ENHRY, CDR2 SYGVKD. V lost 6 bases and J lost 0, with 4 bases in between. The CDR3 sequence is CAIRDSTDTQYF. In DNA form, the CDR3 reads TGTGCCATCAGGGACAGCACAGATACGCAGTATTTT.

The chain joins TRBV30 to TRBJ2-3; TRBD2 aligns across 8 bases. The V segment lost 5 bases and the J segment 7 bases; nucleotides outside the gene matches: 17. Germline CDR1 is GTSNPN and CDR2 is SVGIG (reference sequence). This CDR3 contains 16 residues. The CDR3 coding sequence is TGTGCCTGGGAGTGGGCAAGTAAGCGGGAGTGGAATACGCAGTATTTT. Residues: CAWEWASKREWNTQYF.

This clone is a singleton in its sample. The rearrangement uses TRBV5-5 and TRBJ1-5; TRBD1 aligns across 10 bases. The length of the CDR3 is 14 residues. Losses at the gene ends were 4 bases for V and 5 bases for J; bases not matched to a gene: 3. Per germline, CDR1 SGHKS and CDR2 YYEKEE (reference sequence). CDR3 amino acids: CASSPGQGHQPQHF. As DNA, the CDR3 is TGTGCCAGCAGCCCGGGACAGGGGCATCAGCCCCAGCATTTT.

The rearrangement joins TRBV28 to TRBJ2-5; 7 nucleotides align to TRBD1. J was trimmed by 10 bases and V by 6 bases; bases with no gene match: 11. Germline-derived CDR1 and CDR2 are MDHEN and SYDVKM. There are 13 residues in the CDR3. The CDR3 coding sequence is TGTGCCAGCAGGTTGCCACCCCGGGACAGCCAGTACTTC. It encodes CASRLPPRDSQYF.

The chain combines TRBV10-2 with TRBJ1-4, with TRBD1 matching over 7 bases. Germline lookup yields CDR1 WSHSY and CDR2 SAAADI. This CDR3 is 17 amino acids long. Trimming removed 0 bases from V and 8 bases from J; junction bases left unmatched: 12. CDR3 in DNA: TGCGCCAGCAGTGAGTCGAAAGGGGGCAGCGACCTCGAAAAACTGTTTTTT. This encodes CASSESKGGSDLEKLFF.

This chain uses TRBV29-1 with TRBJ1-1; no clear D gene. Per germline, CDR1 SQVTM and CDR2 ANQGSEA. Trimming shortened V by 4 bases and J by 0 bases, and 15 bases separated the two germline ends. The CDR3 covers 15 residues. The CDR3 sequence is CSVVGGEHLNTEAFF. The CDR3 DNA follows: TGCAGCGTTGTGGGTGGGGAGCACCTGAACACTGAAGCTTTCTTT.

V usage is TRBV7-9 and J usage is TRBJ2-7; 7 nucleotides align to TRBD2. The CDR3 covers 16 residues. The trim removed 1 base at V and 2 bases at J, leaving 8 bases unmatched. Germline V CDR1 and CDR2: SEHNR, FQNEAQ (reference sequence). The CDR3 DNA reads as TGTGCCAGCAGCTTAGGCCAAGCGGGATCCCCCTACGAGCAGTACTTC. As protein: CASSLGQAGSPYEQYF.

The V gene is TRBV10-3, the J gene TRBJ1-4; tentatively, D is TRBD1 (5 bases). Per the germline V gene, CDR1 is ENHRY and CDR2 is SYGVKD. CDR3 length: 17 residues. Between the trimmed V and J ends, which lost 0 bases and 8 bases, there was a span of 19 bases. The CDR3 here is CAISESGQPQGWEKLFF. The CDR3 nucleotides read TGTGCCATCAGTGAGTCGGGGCAGCCACAAGGTTGGGAAAAACTGTTTTTT.

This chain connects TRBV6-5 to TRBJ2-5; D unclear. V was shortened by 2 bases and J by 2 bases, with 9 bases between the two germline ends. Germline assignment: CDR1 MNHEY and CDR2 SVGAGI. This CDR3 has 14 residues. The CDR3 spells CASSYRVGQETQYF. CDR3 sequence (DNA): TGTGCCAGCAGTTACAGGGTGGGACAAGAGACCCAGTACTTC.

The CDR3 spells CASRFSGTSGRPSAGPTDTQYF. The CDR3, as DNA: TGTGCAAGTCGCTTTTCCGGGACTAGCGGGAGGCCTTCGGCGGGGCCCACAGATACGCAGTATTTT. The chain has TRBV12-2 and TRBJ2-3; the DNA was not used to check the table's D call, TRBD2. TRBV12-2 is a pseudogene segment. CDR3 length: 22 amino acids.

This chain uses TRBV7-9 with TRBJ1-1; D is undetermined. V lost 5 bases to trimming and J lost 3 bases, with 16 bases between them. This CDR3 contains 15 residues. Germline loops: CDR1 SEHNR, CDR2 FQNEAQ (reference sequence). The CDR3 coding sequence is TGTGCCAGCAGCCCCCATTGGGGATGGGACACTGAAGCTTTCTTT. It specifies CASSPHWGWDTEAFF.